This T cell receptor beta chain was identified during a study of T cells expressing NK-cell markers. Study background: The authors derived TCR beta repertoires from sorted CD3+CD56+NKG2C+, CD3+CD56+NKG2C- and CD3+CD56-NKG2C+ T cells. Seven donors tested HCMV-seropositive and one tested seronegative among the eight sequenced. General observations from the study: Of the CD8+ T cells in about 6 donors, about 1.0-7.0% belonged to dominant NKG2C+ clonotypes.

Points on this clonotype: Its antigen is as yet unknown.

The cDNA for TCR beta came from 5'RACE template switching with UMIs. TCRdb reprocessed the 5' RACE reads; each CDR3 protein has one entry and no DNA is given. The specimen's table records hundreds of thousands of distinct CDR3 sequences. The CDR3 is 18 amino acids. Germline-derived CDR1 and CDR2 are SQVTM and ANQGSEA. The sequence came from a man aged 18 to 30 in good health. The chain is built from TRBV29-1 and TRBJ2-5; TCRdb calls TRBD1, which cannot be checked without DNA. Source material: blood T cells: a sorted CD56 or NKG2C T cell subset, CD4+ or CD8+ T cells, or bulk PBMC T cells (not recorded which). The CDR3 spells CSVHTLPGQRTSFKTQYF.